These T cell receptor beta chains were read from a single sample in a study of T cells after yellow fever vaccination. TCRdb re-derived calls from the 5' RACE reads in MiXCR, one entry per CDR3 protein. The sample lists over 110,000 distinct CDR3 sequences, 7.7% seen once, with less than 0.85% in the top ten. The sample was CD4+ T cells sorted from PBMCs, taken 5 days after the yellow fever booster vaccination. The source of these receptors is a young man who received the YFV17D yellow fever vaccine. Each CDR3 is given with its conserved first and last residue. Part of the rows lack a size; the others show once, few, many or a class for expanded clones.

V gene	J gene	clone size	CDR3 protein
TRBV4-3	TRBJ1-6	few	CASSQQGANSPLHF
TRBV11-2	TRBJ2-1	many	CASSFSGGRNEQFF
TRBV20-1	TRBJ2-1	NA	CSATGRDGSVDEQFF
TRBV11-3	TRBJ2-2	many	CASGRFTGELFF
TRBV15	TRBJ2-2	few	CATSRDVGVNTGELFF
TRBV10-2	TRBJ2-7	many	CASSPGTGARYEQYF
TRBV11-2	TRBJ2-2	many	CASIRERYGGELFF
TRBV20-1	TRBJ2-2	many	CSARDPRNTGELFF
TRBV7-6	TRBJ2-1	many	CASSLDKLGSNEQFF
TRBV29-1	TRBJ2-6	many	CSVEDQAGANVLTF
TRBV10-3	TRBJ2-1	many	CAISLQGASSYNEQFF
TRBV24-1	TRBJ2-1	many	CATSDKNRASSYNEQFF
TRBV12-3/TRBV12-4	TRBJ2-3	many	CASSLGPEGDTQYF
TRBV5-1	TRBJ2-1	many	CASSLGGGIGREQFF
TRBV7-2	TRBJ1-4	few	CASSSPTTNEKLFF
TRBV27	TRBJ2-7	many	CASRTPPGPLHYEQYF
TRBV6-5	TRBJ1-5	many	CASSYGVGSNQPQHF
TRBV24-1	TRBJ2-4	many	CATEDGGIKNIQYF
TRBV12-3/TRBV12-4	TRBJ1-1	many	CASSLYQGSTEAFF
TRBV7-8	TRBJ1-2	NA	CACSRRRGQGPYGYTF
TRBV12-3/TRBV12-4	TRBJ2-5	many	CASSYGTHGRETQYF
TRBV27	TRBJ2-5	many	CASQPDSYQETQYF
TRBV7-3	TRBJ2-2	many	CASRQADTGELFF
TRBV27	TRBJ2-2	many	CASSGTGTGDAGELFF
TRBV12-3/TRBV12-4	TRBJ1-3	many	CASRRGGAIYF
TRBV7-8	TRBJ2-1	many	CASMPGAYNEQFF
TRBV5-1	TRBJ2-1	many	CASSFTGPDNEQFF
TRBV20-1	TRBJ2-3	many	CSATSVLAGGTDTQYF
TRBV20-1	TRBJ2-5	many	CSVWGGETQYF
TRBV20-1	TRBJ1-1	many	CSAQAHMNTEAFF
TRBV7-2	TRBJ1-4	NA	CASSPRTGTNEKLFF
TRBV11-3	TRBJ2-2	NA	CASSARSPELFF
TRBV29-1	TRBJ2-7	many	CSVEGTGTNYYEQYF
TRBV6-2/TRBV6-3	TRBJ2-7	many	CASSTGGEQYF
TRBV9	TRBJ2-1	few	CASSLSTYNEQFF
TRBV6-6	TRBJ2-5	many	CASRDRQETQYF
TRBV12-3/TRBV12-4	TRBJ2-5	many	CASSLPAGTNQGTQYF
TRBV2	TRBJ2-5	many	CASSDLGGTLPETQYF
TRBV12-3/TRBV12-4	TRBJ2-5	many	CASSSQVETQYF
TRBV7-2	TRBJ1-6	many	CASSLSSPLHF
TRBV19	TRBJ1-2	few	CASRRRGENGYTF
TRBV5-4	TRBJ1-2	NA	CASRLTGVNGYTF
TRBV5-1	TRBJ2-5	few	CASSLGAGSRETQYF
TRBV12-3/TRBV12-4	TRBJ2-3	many	CASSLLARTAYTDTQYF
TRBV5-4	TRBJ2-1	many	CASSSSRDYLPNEQFF
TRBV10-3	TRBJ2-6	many	CAMGRLAESSGANVLTF
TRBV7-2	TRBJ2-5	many	CASSLVGTGGGETQYF
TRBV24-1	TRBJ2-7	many	CATSAPGGLDEQYF
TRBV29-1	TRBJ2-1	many	CSVELAGEPNEQFF
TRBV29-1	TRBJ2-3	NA	CSASGLRDTQYF
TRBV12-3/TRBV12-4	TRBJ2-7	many	CASSGGLARSYEQYF
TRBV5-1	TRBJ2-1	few	CASSPRPGGAYNEQFF
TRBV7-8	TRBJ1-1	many	CASSLAYGGETEAFF
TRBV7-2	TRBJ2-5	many	CASSPGLDVTQYF
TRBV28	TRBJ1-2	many	CASSSGQVYGYTF